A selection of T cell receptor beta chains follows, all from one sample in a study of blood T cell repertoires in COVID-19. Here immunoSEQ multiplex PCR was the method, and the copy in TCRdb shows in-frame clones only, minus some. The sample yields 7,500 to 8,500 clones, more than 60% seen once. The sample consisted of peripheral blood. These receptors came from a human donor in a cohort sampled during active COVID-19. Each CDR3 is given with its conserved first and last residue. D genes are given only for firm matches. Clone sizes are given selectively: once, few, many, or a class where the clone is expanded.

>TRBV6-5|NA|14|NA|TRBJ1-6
CASSYVGQTSPLHF
TGTGCCAGCAGTTACGTGGGACAAACCTCACCCCTCCACTTT
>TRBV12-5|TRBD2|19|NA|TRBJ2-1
CASGLSRTSGRSSYNEQFF
TGTGCTAGTGGTTTGAGTAGGACTAGCGGGAGGAGCTCCTACAATGAGCAGTTCTTC
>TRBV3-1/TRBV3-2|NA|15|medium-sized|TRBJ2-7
CASSQEPGYSYEQYF
TGTGCCAGCAGCCAAGAACCAGGGTACTCCTACGAGCAGTACTTC
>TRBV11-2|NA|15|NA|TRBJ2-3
CASSLGGGWGVTQYF
TGTGCCAGCAGCTTGGGAGGCGGGTGGGGAGTTACGCAGTATTTT
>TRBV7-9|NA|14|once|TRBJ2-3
CATLWEISTDTQYF
TGTGCCACTCTGTGGGAGATATCCACAGATACGCAGTATTTT
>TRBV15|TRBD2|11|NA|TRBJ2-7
CATSWGGEQYF
TGTGCCACCAGTTGGGGGGGCGAGCAGTACTTC
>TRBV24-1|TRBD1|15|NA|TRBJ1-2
CATRAPEQGGRGYTF
TGTGCCACCAGGGCCCCCGAGCAGGGGGGTCGAGGCTACACCTTC
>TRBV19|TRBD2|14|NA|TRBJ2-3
CATTGGGGTDTQYF
TGTGCCACCACCGGGGGGGGTGGCACAGATACGCAGTATTTT
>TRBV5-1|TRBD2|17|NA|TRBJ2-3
CASSLTGLAGVIDTQYF
TGCGCCAGCAGCCTAACTGGACTAGCGGGAGTAATAGATACGCAGTATTTT
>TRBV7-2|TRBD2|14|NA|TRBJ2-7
CASSPASGGYEQYF
TGTGCCAGCAGCCCAGCATCGGGGGGGTACGAGCAGTACTTC
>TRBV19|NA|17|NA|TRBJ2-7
CASSGWLLVGSPYEQYF
TGTGCCAGTAGTGGGTGGCTACTGGTCGGGAGTCCCTACGAGCAGTACTTC
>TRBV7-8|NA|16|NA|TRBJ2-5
CASSLVVTQGKETQYF
TGTGCCAGCAGCTTAGTCGTTACGCAGGGCAAAGAGACCCAGTACTTC
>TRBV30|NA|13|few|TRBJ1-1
CAWSVQGPTEAFF
TGTGCCTGGAGTGTCCAGGGGCCCACTGAAGCTTTCTTT
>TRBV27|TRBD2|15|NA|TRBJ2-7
CASSLTSGSIYEQYF
TGTGCCAGCAGTCTGACTAGCGGGAGCATCTACGAGCAGTACTTC
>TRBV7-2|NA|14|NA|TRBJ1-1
CASSLEAGLYEAFF
TGTGCCAGCAGCTTAGAAGCAGGGCTGTACGAAGCTTTCTTT
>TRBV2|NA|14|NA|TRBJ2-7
CASSEAGLAREQYF
TGTGCCAGCAGTGAAGCCGGGCTAGCACGAGAGCAGTACTTC
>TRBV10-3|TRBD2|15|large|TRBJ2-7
CAISESGLAWPEQYF
TGTGCCATCAGTGAGTCGGGACTAGCTTGGCCCGAGCAGTACTTC
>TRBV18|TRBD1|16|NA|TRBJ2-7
CASSRRGQGPSYEQYF
TGTGCCAGCTCCCGGAGAGGACAGGGTCCCTCCTACGAGCAGTACTTC
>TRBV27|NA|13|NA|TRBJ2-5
CASSRQVQETQYF
TGTGCCAGCAGCCGACAGGTACAAGAGACCCAGTACTTC
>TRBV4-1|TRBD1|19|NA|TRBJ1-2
CASSQEWGTGALHGYGYTF
TGCGCCAGCAGCCAAGAGTGGGGGACAGGGGCACTGCACGGGTATGGCTACACCTTC
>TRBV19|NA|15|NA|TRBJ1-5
CASSIVRYSNQPQHF
TGTGCCAGTAGTATAGTCCGGTATAGCAATCAGCCCCAGCATTTT
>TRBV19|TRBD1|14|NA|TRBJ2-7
CASSTGTGPYEQYF
TGTGCCAGTAGTACCGGGACAGGTCCCTACGAGCAGTACTTC
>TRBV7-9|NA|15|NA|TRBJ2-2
CASSSPIAGSGELFF
TGTGCCAGCAGCTCCCCGATTGCGGGATCCGGGGAGCTGTTTTTT
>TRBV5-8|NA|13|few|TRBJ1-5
CATSGGAGQPQHF
TGTGCCACCTCGGGCGGGGCGGGACAGCCCCAGCATTTT
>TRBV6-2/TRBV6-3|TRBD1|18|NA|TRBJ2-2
CASSYSETGDPSTGELFF
TGTGCCAGCAGTTACTCGGAGACAGGGGACCCGAGCACCGGGGAGCTGTTTTTT
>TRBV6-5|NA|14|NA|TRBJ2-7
CASSRKAFSHEQYF
TGTGCCAGCAGTCGAAAAGCGTTCTCCCACGAGCAGTACTTC
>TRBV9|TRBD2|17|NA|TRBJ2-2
CASSPRGGAAGTGELFF
TGTGCCAGCAGCCCTCGGGGGGGGGCAGCGGGCACCGGGGAGCTGTTTTTT
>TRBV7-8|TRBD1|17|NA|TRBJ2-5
CASSLAVRQGIRETQYF
TGTGCCAGCAGCTTAGCGGTACGACAGGGGATTCGGGAGACCCAGTACTTC
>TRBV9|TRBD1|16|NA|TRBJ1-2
CASSVEFTGGNYGYTF
TGTGCCAGCAGCGTAGAGTTTACAGGGGGCAACTATGGCTACACCTTC
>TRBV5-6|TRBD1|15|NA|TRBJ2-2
CASSLEDRYTGELFF
TGTGCCAGCAGCTTGGAGGACAGGTACACCGGGGAGCTGTTTTTT
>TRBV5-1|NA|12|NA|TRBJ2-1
CASRSGGNEQFF
TGCGCCAGCAGGAGCGGAGGCAATGAGCAGTTCTTC